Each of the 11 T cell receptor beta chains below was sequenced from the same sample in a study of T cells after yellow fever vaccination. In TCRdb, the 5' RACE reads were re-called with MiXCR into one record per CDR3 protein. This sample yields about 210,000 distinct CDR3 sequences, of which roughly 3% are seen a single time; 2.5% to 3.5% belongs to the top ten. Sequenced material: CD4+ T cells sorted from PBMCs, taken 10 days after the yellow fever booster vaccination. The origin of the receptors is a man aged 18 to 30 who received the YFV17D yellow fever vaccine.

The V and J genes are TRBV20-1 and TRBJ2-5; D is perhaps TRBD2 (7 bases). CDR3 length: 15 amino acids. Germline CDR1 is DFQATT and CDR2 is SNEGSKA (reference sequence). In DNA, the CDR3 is TGCAGCGTGGAGGGGGGGAGGCGGCGCGAGGAGACCCAGTACTTC. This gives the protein CSVEGGRRREETQYF.

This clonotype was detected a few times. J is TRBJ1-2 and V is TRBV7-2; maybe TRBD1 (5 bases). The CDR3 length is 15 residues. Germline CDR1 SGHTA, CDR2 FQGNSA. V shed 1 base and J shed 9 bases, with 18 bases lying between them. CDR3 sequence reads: CASSLETADLGSYTF. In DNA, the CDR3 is TGTGCCAGCAGCTTAGAGACAGCGGATTTAGGTAGCTACACCTTC.

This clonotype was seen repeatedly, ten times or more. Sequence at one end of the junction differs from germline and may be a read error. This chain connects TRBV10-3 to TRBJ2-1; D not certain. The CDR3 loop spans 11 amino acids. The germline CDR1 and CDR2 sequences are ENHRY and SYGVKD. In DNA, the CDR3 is TGTGCCATCAGTGAGTCAGGTTACGGTATCTTC. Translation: CAISESGYGIF.

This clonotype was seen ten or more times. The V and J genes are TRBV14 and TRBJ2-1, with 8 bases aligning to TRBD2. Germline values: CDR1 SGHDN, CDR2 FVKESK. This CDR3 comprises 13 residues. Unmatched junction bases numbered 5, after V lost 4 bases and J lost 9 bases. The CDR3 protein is CASSPSGGAEQFF. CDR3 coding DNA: TGTGCCAGCAGCCCGTCCGGGGGGGCTGAGCAGTTCTTC.

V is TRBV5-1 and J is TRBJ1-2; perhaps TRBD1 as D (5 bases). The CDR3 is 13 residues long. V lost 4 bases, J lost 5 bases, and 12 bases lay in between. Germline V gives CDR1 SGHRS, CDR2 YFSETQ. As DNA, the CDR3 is TGCGCCAGCAGCACCCCGGGGCTATATGGCTACACCTTC. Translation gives CASSTPGLYGYTF. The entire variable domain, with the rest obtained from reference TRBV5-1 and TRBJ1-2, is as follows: KAGVTQTPRYLIKTRGQQVTLSCSPISGHRSVSWYQQTPGQGLQFLFEYFSETQRNKGNFPGRFSGRQFSNSRSEMNVSTLELGDSALYLCASSTPGLYGYTFGSGTRLTVV.

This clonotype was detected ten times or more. The DNA of the CDR3 is TGCAGCGTTGAGAGGCTAGCGGGGAGGAGCTCCTACGAGCAGTACTTC. Translation gives CSVERLAGRSSYEQYF. The V call is TRBV29-1, the J call TRBJ2-7, with TRBD2 identical over 9 bases. The CDR3 runs to 16 residues. V gave up 3 bases and J gave up 0 bases; unmatched junction bases: 9. Germline V lookup: CDR1 SQVTM, CDR2 ANQGSEA.

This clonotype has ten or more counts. CDR3 protein: CSAIGGSRYGYTF. The CDR3 bases are TGCAGTGCAATAGGGGGCTCGCGGTATGGCTACACCTTC. The chain recombines TRBV20-1 with TRBJ1-2; TRBD1 matches 7 bases. The germline CDR1 and CDR2 sequences are DFQATT and SNEGSKA (reference sequence). After removal of 6 bases from V and 5 bases from J, the junction contained 9 bases not matched to a gene. The CDR3 has 13 residues.

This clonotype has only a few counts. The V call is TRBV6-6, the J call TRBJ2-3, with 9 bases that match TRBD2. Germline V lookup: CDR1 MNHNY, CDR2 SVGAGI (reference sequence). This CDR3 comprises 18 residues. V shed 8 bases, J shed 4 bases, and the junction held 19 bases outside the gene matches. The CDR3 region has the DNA TGTGCCAGCTCGTCACACACCGGGGGCGGGGGGGACTCAGATACGCAGTATTTT. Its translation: CASSSHTGGGGDSDTQYF.

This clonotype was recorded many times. As DNA, the CDR3 is TGCAGTGCCCCGAACCTGGGGTCGGGCTACAATGAGCAGTTCTTC. Residues: CSAPNLGSGYNEQFF. The genes are TRBV20-1 and TRBJ2-1; D remains ambiguous. Trimming left V 6 bases short and J 3 bases short, with 18 bases between. The CDR3 is 15 amino acids. Germline CDR1 reads DFQATT; CDR2 reads SNEGSKA (reference sequence).

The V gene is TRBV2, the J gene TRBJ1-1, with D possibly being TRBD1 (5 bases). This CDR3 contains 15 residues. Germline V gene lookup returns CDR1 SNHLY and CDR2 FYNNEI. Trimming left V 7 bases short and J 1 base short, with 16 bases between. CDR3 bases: TGTGCCAGCATCCTTCCCGGGACGGGGAACACTGAAGCTTTCTTT. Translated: CASILPGTGNTEAFF.

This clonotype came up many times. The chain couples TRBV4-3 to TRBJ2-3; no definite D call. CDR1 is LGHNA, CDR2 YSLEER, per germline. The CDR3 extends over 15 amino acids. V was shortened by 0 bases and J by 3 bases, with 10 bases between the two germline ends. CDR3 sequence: CASSQEAAMTDTQYF. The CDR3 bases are TGCGCCAGCAGCCAAGAGGCAGCCATGACAGATACGCAGTATTTT.